Below are 21 T cell receptor beta chains sequenced from a single sample in a study of blood T cell repertoires in COVID-19. Libraries were prepared by immunoSEQ multiplex PCR; TCRdb keeps only in-frame clonotypes and omits some of them. The profile covers some 97,000 clones, with under 90% appearing a single time and about 13% taken by the ten largest. The specimen was peripheral blood. The origin of the receptors is a human donor in a cohort sampled during active COVID-19.

The chain has TRBV10-2 and TRBJ2-1; 7 bases align to TRBD2. The CDR3 runs to 14 residues. V was pared by 5 bases and J by 4 bases, with 5 bases of the junction left unmatched. Germline V CDR1 and CDR2: WSHSY, SAAADI. CDR3 sequence reads: CASSWLAAYNEQFF. CDR3 nucleotides: TGCGCCAGCAGTTGGCTAGCGGCATACAATGAGCAGTTCTTC.

This clone was picked up a small number of times. The chain couples TRBV10-3 to TRBJ1-1, with TRBD1 identical over 7 bases. This CDR3 has 13 amino acids. With V trimmed by 2 bases and J by 6 bases, 3 bases remained unmatched. Germline V gene lookup returns CDR1 ENHRY and CDR2 SYGVKD. The CDR3 DNA reads as TGTGCCATCAGTGAGCCGGGACAGCCTGAAGCTTTCTTT. Residues: CAISEPGQPEAFF.

This clone has a single count. The CDR3 loop reads CASSARLAGEQFF. DNA for the CDR3: TGTGCCAGCAGCGCCAGACTAGCTGGCGAGCAGTTCTTC. The genes are TRBV9 and TRBJ2-1; TRBD2 aligns across 7 bases. The germline gives CDR1 SGDLS, CDR2 YYNGEE. The CDR3 runs to 13 residues. Trimming at V came to 3 bases and at J to 10 bases, leaving 7 bases not matched to a gene.

This rearrangement joins TRBV6-5 to TRBJ2-3; maybe TRBD2 (5 bases). Germline values: CDR1 MNHEY, CDR2 SVGAGI. V was cut by 2 bases and J by 0 bases, with 9 bases left in between. The CDR3 is 15 amino acids. In DNA, the CDR3 is TGTGCCAGCAGTTACAGCGGCGGGAGCACAGATACGCAGTATTTT. Its translation is CASSYSGGSTDTQYF.

As to this clone: This CDR3 is also generated by other DNA sequences in the sample. V and J are TRBV5-1 and TRBJ1-1; 11 bases line up with TRBD1. Losses at the gene ends were 3 bases for V and 0 bases for J; bases not matched to a gene: 4. The CDR3 loop spans 16 amino acids. Germline V lookup: CDR1 SGHRS, CDR2 YFSETQ. The CDR3 DNA is TGCGCCAGCAGCTCGGGGACAGGGGGGCTGAACACTGAAGCTTTCTTT. It yields the protein CASSSGTGGLNTEAFF.

Only one count was recorded for this clone. The chain links TRBV5-1 to TRBJ2-5, with D perhaps matching TRBD2 (5 bases). The V gene's germline CDR1 is SGHRS and CDR2 YFSETQ. Between the trimmed V and J ends, which lost 4 bases and 2 bases, there was a span of 9 bases. This CDR3 contains 13 residues. The CDR3 region has the DNA TGCGCCAGCAGCGAGACTAAGCAAGAGACCCAGTACTTC. Translating gives CASSETKQETQYF.

The J gene is TRBJ2-2, the V gene TRBV29-1; tentatively, D is TRBD2 (5 bases). The V end was cut by 7 bases, the J end by 5 bases, with 17 bases between. Germline V gene data show CDR1 as SQVTM and CDR2 as ANQGSEA. This CDR3 comprises 14 residues. The CDR3 is CSASRGRGTGELFF. CDR3 nucleotide sequence: TGCAGCGCCTCCCGCGGACGCGGGACCGGGGAGCTGTTTTTT.

The chain is built from TRBV3-1 (or the pseudogene TRBV3-2) and TRBJ1-2, with a weak D call TRBD1 (6 bases). The V and J ends lost 0 bases and 2 bases respectively, with 10 bases between them. This CDR3 region has 15 residues. CDR1 and CDR2 from the germline V gene are LGHDT and YNNKEL (reference sequence). The CDR3 DNA follows: TGTGCCAGCAGCCAAGAAACAGGGAAGAACTATGGCTACACCTTC. This encodes CASSQETGKNYGYTF.

This chain joins TRBV6-5 and TRBJ1-1; 7 bases match TRBD1. CDR1 and CDR2 (germline): MNHEY, SVGAGI. V shed 7 bases and J 1 base; nucleotides not matched to a gene: 6. The CDR3 length is 14 residues. The CDR3 sequence is CASKNRGRNTEAFF. In DNA form, the CDR3 reads TGTGCCAGCAAGAACAGGGGAAGGAACACTGAAGCTTTCTTT.

V and J are TRBV4-1 and TRBJ2-7, with TRBD1 as a possible D gene (6 bases). The CDR3 contains 15 residues. Per germline, CDR1 MGHRA and CDR2 YSYEKL. V lost 2 bases and J 2 bases, leaving 13 bases between the germline ends. The CDR3 here is CASSQLDSPTYEQYF. CDR3 bases: TGCGCCAGCAGCCAACTGGACAGCCCGACCTACGAGCAGTACTTC.

This clone has just a few counts. The chain couples TRBV27 to TRBJ1-2; maybe TRBD1 (5 bases). Germline lookup yields CDR1 MNHEY and CDR2 SMNVEV (reference sequence). V was clipped by 3 bases and J by 4 bases, with 15 bases between them. The CDR3 spans 15 residues. This CDR3 is CASSLQGGGIYGYTF. In nucleotides, the CDR3 is TGTGCCAGCAGTTTGCAGGGTGGGGGGATCTATGGCTACACCTTC.

The J gene is TRBJ2-3, the V gene TRBV5-1, with 9 bases identical to TRBD2. CDR1 is SGHRS, CDR2 YFSETQ, per germline. V trimming: 4 bases; J trimming: 4 bases; junction bases outside the gene matches: 7. This CDR3 is 15 amino acids long. CDR3 loop: CASSGGGGAADTQYF. DNA of the CDR3: TGCGCCAGCAGCGGTGGCGGGGGGGCCGCAGATACGCAGTATTTT.

The rearrangement links TRBV5-1 to TRBJ2-2; a weak D match, TRBD1 (6 bases). The CDR3 has 15 amino acids. Germline V lookup: CDR1 SGHRS, CDR2 YFSETQ. Trimming took off 6 bases at V and 1 base at J, with 13 bases between the two ends. The CDR3 protein is CASNPTGRNTGELFF. The CDR3 DNA reads as TGCGCCAGCAACCCTACAGGGAGGAACACCGGGGAGCTGTTTTTT.

The CDR3 loop reads CASSLTWGRTGELFF. In nucleotides, the CDR3 is TGTGCCAGCAGCTTAACGTGGGGGAGGACCGGGGAGCTGTTTTTT. The chain couples TRBV5-6 to TRBJ2-2, with D possibly matching TRBD2 (6 bases). In germline, CDR1 is SGHDT, CDR2 YYEEEE. The CDR3 loop spans 15 amino acids. V was trimmed by 2 bases and J by 5 bases, leaving 13 bases between them.

This chain's CDR3 is CASSTKAGEDETQYF. The CDR3 DNA is TGTGCCAGCAGCACCAAAGCGGGGGAGGACGAGACCCAGTACTTC. The chain recombines TRBV21-1 with TRBJ2-5; the DNA was not used to check the table's D call, TRBD2. TRBV21-1 is flagged as a pseudogene. The CDR3 covers 15 residues.

This clone has only one observation. This rearrangement joins TRBV27 to TRBJ1-5, with TRBD1 as a possible D gene (6 bases). CDR1 MNHEY and CDR2 SMNVEV come from the germline V gene (reference sequence). This CDR3 is 14 amino acids long. Trimming stripped 6 bases from V and 6 bases from J, with 15 bases between. As DNA, the CDR3 is TGTGCCAGCAGGCCTTCAGGGGAGGGTCAGCCCCAGCATTTT. As protein: CASRPSGEGQPQHF.

This clone was seen only a few times. Here the CDR3 reads CSVGSGSNTGELFF. CDR3 coding DNA: TGCAGCGTTGGTAGCGGGAGTAACACCGGGGAGCTGTTTTTT. V is TRBV29-1 and J is TRBJ2-2; 9 nucleotides agree with TRBD2. Germline lookup yields CDR1 SQVTM and CDR2 ANQGSEA. The V and J ends lost 4 bases and 2 bases, in that order; junction bases with no gene match: 2. The CDR3 runs 14 residues.

This clone was seen a few times. The rearrangement joins TRBV7-8 to TRBJ2-1; TRBD1 agrees at 10 bases. Germline-derived CDR1 and CDR2 are SGHVS and FQNEAQ. The CDR3 has 15 amino acids. Trimming cost V 5 bases and J 7 bases; bases outside gene matches: 8. DNA for the CDR3: TGTGCCAGCAGCCTCGACAGGGGGCAGTTGAATGAGCAGTTCTTC. It yields the protein CASSLDRGQLNEQFF.

The chain employs TRBV7-9 and TRBJ1-5; TRBD1 aligns across 7 bases. CDR1 and CDR2 (germline): SEHNR, FQNEAQ (reference sequence). CDR3 length: 15 residues. V shed 5 bases and J 5 bases; nucleotides not matched to a gene: 9. This chain's CDR3 is CASSPKGTADQPQHF. The CDR3 region has the DNA TGTGCCAGCAGCCCAAAAGGGACAGCAGATCAGCCCCAGCATTTT.

The chain combines TRBV6-5 with TRBJ2-7, with 8 bases fitting TRBD2. Germline CDR1 and CDR2: MNHEY and SVGAGI. V dropped 7 bases and J dropped 2; count of bases not matched to a gene: 10. The CDR3 consists of 15 residues. In DNA, the CDR3 is TGTGCCAGCACCAAGGGGCTAGCGGGTCCCTACGAGCAGTACTTC. This translates into CASTKGLAGPYEQYF.

V gene TRBV3-1 (or the pseudogene TRBV3-2) combines with J gene TRBJ1-1, with 7 bases aligning to TRBD1. The CDR3 has 14 amino acids. CDR1 LGHDT and CDR2 YNNKEL come from the germline V gene (reference sequence). J gave up 6 bases and V 4 bases, and 8 bases lay outside the gene matches. As DNA, the CDR3 is TGTGCCAGCAGCCTGAGACAGGGTTCGGCTGAAGCTTTCTTT. This sequence encodes CASSLRQGSAEAFF.